The next 10 T cell receptor beta chains were all read from a single sample in a study of cytomegalovirus exposure and HLA in healthy donors. The PCR made use of 60 Vbeta and 13 Jbeta primers. Assay used: immunoSEQ multiplex PCR; TCRdb lists only in-frame clones, some missing. The table has approximately 100,000 clones, approximately 85% seen once. Source material: PBMCs. These receptors all come from a young man in good health and CMV-seronegative.

This clone was seen more than once but under ten times. This chain joins TRBV13 and TRBJ2-2, with a weak D call TRBD1 (5 bases). V was pared by 0 bases and J by 2 bases, with 10 bases between. The CDR3 spans 16 residues. The germline gives CDR1 PRHDT, CDR2 FYEKMQ (reference sequence). The CDR3 sequence is CASSLGQAHNTGELFF. CDR3 nucleotide sequence: TGTGCCAGCAGCTTAGGACAGGCGCACAACACCGGGGAGCTGTTTTTT.

The V call is TRBV5-4, the J call TRBJ2-7, with D possibly matching TRBD1 (6 bases). This CDR3 is 13 amino acids long. Per the germline V gene, CDR1 is SGHNT and CDR2 is YYREEE (reference sequence). V lost 5 bases and J lost 3, with 12 bases in between. The CDR3 DNA reads as TGTGCCAGCAGATCGTTGGACAGCTACGAGCAGTACTTC. Protein sequence: CASRSLDSYEQYF.

The chain joins TRBV4-1 to TRBJ2-5, with D tentatively TRBD2 (6 bases). The CDR3 is 17 residues long. The germline V gene encodes CDR1 MGHRA and CDR2 YSYEKL. The V and J ends lost 0 bases and 3 bases respectively, with 17 bases between them. DNA of the CDR3: TGCGCCAGCAGCCAAGAACTAGGACTACCGCGTAAAGAGACCCAGTACTTC. Its translation is CASSQELGLPRKETQYF.

The table lists this clone with a count of one. The chain is built from TRBV6-5 and TRBJ2-7; D perhaps matches TRBD1 (6 bases). The V end lost 6 bases, the J end lost 2 bases, and 14 bases lay between the germline ends. The CDR3 is 14 residues long. Germline V gives CDR1 MNHEY, CDR2 SVGAGI. The CDR3 here is CASRGGAGPYEQYF. The CDR3 DNA is TGTGCCAGCAGAGGGGGAGCAGGGCCCTACGAGCAGTACTTC.

This clone was counted between two and nine times. Written as DNA, the CDR3 is TGCGCCAGCAGCCAAGATCTTGGGCTAGCGGGGGGGCCTTGGACAGATACGCAGTATTTT. Protein: CASSQDLGLAGGPWTDTQYF. The gene calls are TRBV4-1 and TRBJ2-3; 12 bases fit TRBD2. The CDR3 is 20 amino acids. The germline CDR1 and CDR2 sequences are MGHRA and YSYEKL. The ends lost 0 bases at V and 3 bases at J; junction bases unmatched: 13.

The chain employs TRBV5-4 and TRBJ2-5; TRBD2 matches 7 bases. The CDR3 has 15 amino acids. Trimming cost V 3 bases and J 2 bases; bases outside gene matches: 7. Germline-derived CDR1 and CDR2 are SGHNT and YYREEE (reference sequence). This chain's CDR3 is CASSSATSRQETQYF. CDR3 sequence (DNA): TGTGCCAGCAGCTCGGCGACTAGCCGACAAGAGACCCAGTACTTC.

This chain links TRBV7-8 with TRBJ2-7; a weak D match, TRBD1 (6 bases). Trimming removed 3 bases from V and 5 bases from J, with 17 bases in between. The CDR3 consists of 15 residues. Germline V gene data show CDR1 as SGHVS and CDR2 as FQNEAQ. CDR3 amino acids: CASSFRGHLRNEQYF. In DNA form, the CDR3 reads TGTGCCAGCAGCTTCAGGGGCCACCTTCGGAACGAGCAGTACTTC.

This clone was seen a few times. The CDR3 spells CASIDRKTSGNTIYF. CDR3 coding DNA: TGTGCCAGCATTGACAGGAAAACATCTGGAAACACCATATATTTT. The chain combines TRBV27 with TRBJ1-3; possibly TRBD1 for D (6 bases). Trimming shortened V by 7 bases and J by 1 base, and 14 bases separated the two germline ends. Looked up from germline, CDR1 is MNHEY and CDR2 is SMNVEV (reference sequence). This CDR3 is built from 15 residues.

The rearrangement joins TRBV6-1 to TRBJ1-1; TRBD1 agrees at 7 bases. CDR1 and CDR2 from the germline V gene are MNHNS and SASEGT. The ends lost 7 bases at V and 5 bases at J; junction bases unmatched: 4. The CDR3 is 12 residues long. The CDR3 reads CASMLQGTEAFF. CDR3 nucleotides: TGTGCCAGCATGCTACAGGGGACTGAAGCTTTCTTT.

A word on this clone: At one of its ends the junction is not consistent with the germline gene, which may arise from a read error. The V gene is TRBV7-7, the J gene TRBJ1-3; D may be TRBD1 (6 bases). Germline V lookup: CDR1 SSHAT, CDR2 FNYEAQ (reference sequence). This CDR3 has 15 amino acids. CDR3 DNA: TGTGCTAGCAGCTCCGGGACAAGCTCTGGAAACACCATATATTTT. This codes for CASSSGTSSGNTIYF.